The T cell receptor (beta chain) described here comes from a study of blood T cells in healthy people across ages. Germline values: CDR1 SQVTM, CDR2 ANQGSEA. This CDR3 is 13 amino acids long. V was clipped by 5 bases and J by 3 bases; unmatched bases: 6. Alongside a J-beta primer mix, a sample-barcoded 5' primer served in a second PCR lasting 7 to 11 cycles. Carrying 12 random nucleotides, a template-switch adaptor labeled each individual cDNA molecule. Per-sample output comprised a minimum of 2.5 million paired-end reads containing CDR3. TCRdb called the 5' RACE reads again in MiXCR, with one record for every CDR3 protein. This sample has 800,000 to 1,300,000 distinct CDR3 sequences, with approximately 25% found just once. Overall study findings and caveats: Researchers report that TCR beta diversity correlated strongly with naive T cell percentage.

In its sample, this clonotype was seen a few times. Antigen unknown. These data also featured in a second study, about T cells of mothers and their children. As that report states: Inherited differences only slightly affect thymic shaping of TCR recombination output.

Specimen: blood. The chain combines TRBV29-1 with TRBJ2-5, with 7 nucleotides matching TRBD2. The sequence came from a girl aged 2 to 9 in good health. CDR3 protein: CSVSAGVEETQYF. The CDR3 coding sequence is TGCAGCGTTTCCGCGGGAGTGGAAGAGACCCAGTACTTC.